These 25 T cell receptor beta chains came from one sample sequenced in a study of blood T cell repertoires in COVID-19. Assay used: immunoSEQ multiplex PCR; TCRdb lists only in-frame clones, some missing. Among 270,000 or so clones listed, 75% to 90% were seen once. Material: peripheral blood. These receptors were taken from a human donor in a cohort sampled during active COVID-19.

V and J are TRBV7-9 and TRBJ2-7, with 11 positions matching TRBD1. The length of the CDR3 is 15 residues. Germline lookup yields CDR1 SEHNR and CDR2 FQNEAQ (reference sequence). V was clipped by 2 bases and J by 5 bases; unmatched bases: 5. The CDR3 sequence is CASSLRTGGGDEQYF. CDR3 coding DNA: TGTGCCAGCAGCTTAAGGACAGGGGGCGGAGACGAGCAGTACTTC.

The chain couples TRBV7-6 to TRBJ2-1; 8 bases are a match to TRBD2. Trimming at V came to 4 bases and at J to 3 bases, leaving 8 bases not matched to a gene. The CDR3 spans 16 residues. CDR1 SGHVS and CDR2 FNYEAQ come from the germline V gene. In nucleotides, the CDR3 is TGTGCCAGCAGCTCTGGTGGTAGCGGGATCTACAATGAGCAGTTCTTC. Its translation is CASSSGGSGIYNEQFF. Combining the CDR3 with reference TRBV7-6 and TRBJ2-1 gives the whole variable domain GAGVSQSPRYKVTKRGQDVALRCDPISGHVSLYWYRQALGQGPEFLTYFNYEAQQDKSGLPNDRFSAERPEGSISTLTIQRTEQRDSAMYRCASSSGGSGIYNEQFFGPGTRLTVL.

The V and J genes are TRBV7-9 and TRBJ2-5; 7 bases are shared with TRBD1. The CDR3 covers 15 residues. Trimming took 0 bases from V and 5 from J; bases not matched to a gene: 6. Germline V gene sequence: CDR1 SEHNR, CDR2 FQNEAQ (reference sequence). The CDR3 DNA is TGTGCCAGCAGCTTAGCCCAGGGGGTAGTGGAGACCCAGTACTTC. This sequence encodes CASSLAQGVVETQYF.

The chain recombines TRBV18 with TRBJ2-5; no firm D call. The length of the CDR3 is 15 residues. Germline V gene sequence: CDR1 KGHSH, CDR2 LQKENI. Deletions cut 1 base from V and 5 bases from J, with 14 bases between. The CDR3 loop reads CASSPRARILETQYF. The CDR3 nucleotides are TGTGCCAGCTCACCACGGGCCCGAATTTTGGAGACCCAGTACTTC. The variable domain in full, completed from reference TRBV18 and TRBJ2-5, reads NAGVMQNPRHLVRRRGQEARLRCSPMKGHSHVYWYRQLPEEGLKFMVYLQKENIIDESGMPKERFSAEFPKEGPSILRIQQVVRGDSAAYFCASSPRARILETQYFGPGTRLLVL.

This clone has a single count. This chain joins TRBV28 and TRBJ1-3; no clear D gene. The CDR3 consists of 12 residues. In germline, CDR1 is MDHEN, CDR2 SYDVKM. The V and J ends lost 7 bases and 0 bases respectively, with 4 bases between them. CDR3 DNA: TGTGCCAGCATTAGCTCTGGAAACACCATATATTTT. It is translated as CASISSGNTIYF. The full variable domain, in which reference TRBV28 and TRBJ1-3 provide the parts outside the CDR3, is DVKVTQSSRYLVKRTGEKVFLECVQDMDHENMFWYRQDPGLGLRLIYFSYDVKMKEKGDIPEGYSVSREKKERFSLILESASTNQTSMYLCASISSGNTIYFGEGSWLTVV.

V gene TRBV6-6 combines with J gene TRBJ2-7; weak D call: TRBD1 (6 bases). The CDR3 covers 14 residues. Germline CDR1 MNHNY, CDR2 SVGAGI (reference sequence). V was pared by 7 bases and J by 3 bases, with 16 bases between. The CDR3 DNA sequence: TGTGCCAGCACTCTGACAGGAGGAGGCTACGAGCAGTACTTC. This encodes CASTLTGGGYEQYF.

The V and J genes are TRBV6-5 and TRBJ1-1, with no clear D. The length of the CDR3 is 13 residues. V was shortened by 2 bases and J by 6 bases, with 10 bases between the two germline ends. Germline assignment: CDR1 MNHEY and CDR2 SVGAGI. The CDR3 DNA reads as TGTGCCAGCAGTTACCCTCCGGGGTCTGAAGCTTTCTTT. As protein: CASSYPPGSEAFF.

The rearrangement uses TRBV2 and TRBJ1-5, with a possible D match to TRBD1 (5 bases). The V gene lost 3 bases and the J gene lost 6 bases, with 9 bases spanning the gap. The CDR3 has 13 residues. Germline loops: CDR1 SNHLY, CDR2 FYNNEI. The CDR3 is CASSETAGQPQHF. CDR3 sequence (DNA): TGTGCCAGCAGTGAGACAGCCGGTCAGCCCCAGCATTTT.

The chain employs TRBV3-1 (or the pseudogene TRBV3-2) and TRBJ1-2; 8 bases line up with TRBD1. Germline V gene data show CDR1 as LGHDT and CDR2 as YNNKEL (reference sequence). The V segment lost 1 base and the J segment 4 bases; nucleotides outside the gene matches: 5. CDR3 length equals 15 residues. CDR3 region: CASSQGTGLSYGYTF. CDR3 sequence (DNA): TGTGCCAGCAGCCAAGGGACAGGGCTGAGCTATGGCTACACCTTC.

This clone was seen only once. This chain uses TRBV4-2 with TRBJ2-2, with TRBD2 matching over 10 bases. CDR1 is LGHNA and CDR2 is YNFKEQ in the germline V gene. The junction had 4 bases not matched to a gene; V was cut back by 0 bases and J by 6 bases. CDR3 length: 16 amino acids. The DNA for the CDR3 is TGTGCCAGCAGCCAAGATCCTCTAGCGGGGGCCGGGGAGCTGTTTTTT. It translates to CASSQDPLAGAGELFF.

This chain joins TRBV18 and TRBJ1-1; D is ambiguous. CDR1 is KGHSH and CDR2 is LQKENI in the germline V gene. V dropped 4 bases and J dropped 4 bases, with 16 bases sitting between them. The CDR3 has 15 residues. The CDR3 region is CASSQSVAAFTEAFF. The CDR3 nucleotides read TGTGCCAGCTCACAATCGGTCGCGGCGTTCACTGAAGCTTTCTTT.

The chain links TRBV28 to TRBJ1-5; TRBD1 aligns across 7 bases. Germline assignment: CDR1 MDHEN and CDR2 SYDVKM. There are 15 residues in the CDR3. V lost 6 bases and J lost 6; bases outside the gene matches: 11. The CDR3 DNA sequence: TGTGCCAGCAGGTCCGAGACAGGGTACGGTCAGCCCCAGCATTTT. It is translated as CASRSETGYGQPQHF. Using reference TRBV28 and TRBJ1-5 for the parts outside the CDR3, the full variable domain is DVKVTQSSRYLVKRTGEKVFLECVQDMDHENMFWYRQDPGLGLRLIYFSYDVKMKEKGDIPEGYSVSREKKERFSLILESASTNQTSMYLCASRSETGYGQPQHFGDGTRLSIL.

CDR3 in amino acids: CASSPGPYNEQFF. The CDR3 nucleotides read TGCGCCAGCAGCCCTGGGCCCTACAATGAGCAGTTCTTC. The rearrangement uses TRBV4-1 and TRBJ2-1; D not resolved. The germline V gene has CDR1 MGHRA and CDR2 YSYEKL. CDR3 length: 13 residues. The V and J ends lost 4 bases and 2 bases respectively, with 6 bases between them.

The rearrangement uses TRBV5-1 and TRBJ2-3; perhaps TRBD1 as D (6 bases). Germline CDR1 and CDR2: SGHRS and YFSETQ. The CDR3 is 15 residues long. V gave up 4 bases and J gave up 6 bases, with 18 bases separating them. CDR3: CASSITGTTSDTQYF. The CDR3 nucleotides read TGCGCCAGCAGCATTACCGGGACAACATCGGATACGCAGTATTTT.

DNA for the CDR3: TGTGCCAGCAGTGAGTCCCGGGAGCAGTACTTC. It yields the protein CASSESREQYF. The chain employs TRBV25-1 and TRBJ2-7; D unresolved. CDR3 size: 11 residues. Trimming left V 3 bases short and J 7 bases short, with 7 bases between. Per germline, CDR1 MGHDK and CDR2 SYGVNS.

The chain uses TRBV28 and TRBJ1-1; TRBD1 aligns across 9 bases. Germline values: CDR1 MDHEN, CDR2 SYDVKM. This CDR3 spans 14 amino acids. V shed 7 bases, J shed 4 bases, and the junction held 7 bases outside the gene matches. The CDR3 DNA sequence: TGTGCCAGCACCGGACAGGGGTCCACCACTGAAGCTTTCTTT. Its protein product is CASTGQGSTTEAFF. The whole variable domain, filled in from reference TRBV28 and TRBJ1-1, reads DVKVTQSSRYLVKRTGEKVFLECVQDMDHENMFWYRQDPGLGLRLIYFSYDVKMKEKGDIPEGYSVSREKKERFSLILESASTNQTSMYLCASTGQGSTTEAFFGQGTRLTVV.

V usage is TRBV7-2 and J usage is TRBJ1-4; no reliable D call. The ends were cut back, 0 bases at V and 0 bases at J, with 5 bases in the middle. The CDR3 is 15 residues long. CDR1 is SGHTA, CDR2 FQGNSA, per germline. CDR3 in amino acids: CASSLAPATNEKLFF. CDR3 DNA: TGTGCCAGCAGCTTAGCGCCAGCAACTAATGAAAAACTGTTTTTT.

J is TRBJ1-1 and V is TRBV2; D is possibly TRBD1 (5 bases). Germline CDR1 and CDR2: SNHLY and FYNNEI. Trimming removed 5 bases from V and 4 bases from J, with 20 bases in between. This CDR3 is built from 16 residues. CDR3 region: CASSRLPDRGGTEAFF. In nucleotides, the CDR3 is TGTGCCAGCAGTCGTCTGCCGGACCGGGGGGGCACTGAAGCTTTCTTT.

The chain recombines TRBV3-1 (or the pseudogene TRBV3-2) with TRBJ2-5, with TRBD2 matching over 11 bases. CDR3 length: 18 residues. The germline gives CDR1 LGHDT, CDR2 YNNKEL (reference sequence). J was trimmed by 2 bases and V by 0 bases; bases with no gene match: 8. CDR3 nucleotide sequence: TGTGCCAGCAGCCAAGATTTCCGACTAGCGGGGATACAAGAGACCCAGTACTTC. Translated, it gives CASSQDFRLAGIQETQYF.

The chain couples TRBV3-1 (or the pseudogene TRBV3-2) to TRBJ1-1; D uncertain. Germline V gene data show CDR1 as LGHDT and CDR2 as YNNKEL (reference sequence). This CDR3 region has 13 residues. V lost 2 bases to trimming and J lost 4 bases, with 8 bases between them. Here the CDR3 DNA reads TGTGCCAGCAGCCAAATATCGAGCACTGAAGCTTTCTTT. This sequence encodes CASSQISSTEAFF.

A few counts support this clone. The V gene is TRBV2, the J gene TRBJ2-1, with D uncertain. There are 14 residues in the CDR3. V lost 2 bases, J lost 0 bases, and 5 bases lay in between. Germline V gives CDR1 SNHLY, CDR2 FYNNEI. The CDR3 nucleotides read TGTGCCAGCAGTGAACGCGTCTCCTACAATGAGCAGTTCTTC. Protein: CASSERVSYNEQFF.

The J gene is TRBJ2-3, the V gene TRBV5-4; maybe TRBD2 (6 bases). Deletions cut 4 bases from V and 0 bases from J, with 18 bases between. CDR3 length equals 17 residues. Per the germline V gene, CDR1 is SGHNT and CDR2 is YYREEE (reference sequence). CDR3 DNA: TGTGCCAGCAGCACCCTACTAGCATTAACTAGCACAGATACGCAGTATTTT. It specifies CASSTLLALTSTDTQYF.

The chain uses TRBV28 and TRBJ2-2; D may be TRBD2 (5 bases). Germline V CDR1 and CDR2: MDHEN, SYDVKM. The CDR3 has 17 amino acids. V lost 5 bases and J 1 base, leaving 17 bases between the germline ends. In DNA, the CDR3 is TGTGCCAGCAGTCCCCACTCTACACGGGAGAACACCGGGGAGCTGTTTTTT. This gives the protein CASSPHSTRENTGELFF.

The V and J genes are TRBV11-2 and TRBJ1-4, with D unclear. Germline V gene lookup returns CDR1 SGHAT and CDR2 FQNNGV. V lost 2 bases, J lost 6 bases, and 7 bases lay in between. The CDR3 extends over 13 amino acids. As DNA, the CDR3 is TGTGCCAGCAGCTTATTTGACTATGAAAAACTGTTTTTT. It encodes CASSLFDYEKLFF.

This clone was counted only a few times. This rearrangement joins TRBV12-5 to TRBJ2-5, with D perhaps TRBD2 (7 bases). Deletions cut 3 bases from V and 4 bases from J, with 18 bases between. From germline, CDR1 is LGHNT and CDR2 FRNRAP. The CDR3 sequence is 16 residues long. This CDR3 reads CASGFPLGGRRETQYF. The CDR3, as DNA: TGTGCTAGTGGTTTCCCCCTCGGGGGGCGCCGAGAGACCCAGTACTTC.